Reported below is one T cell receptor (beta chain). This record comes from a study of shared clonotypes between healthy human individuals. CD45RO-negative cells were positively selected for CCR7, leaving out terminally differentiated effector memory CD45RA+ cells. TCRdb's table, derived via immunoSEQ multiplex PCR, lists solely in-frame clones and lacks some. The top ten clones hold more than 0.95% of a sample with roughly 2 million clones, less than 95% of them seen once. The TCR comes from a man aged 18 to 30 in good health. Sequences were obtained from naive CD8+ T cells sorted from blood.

The CDR3 reads CASSQDQTGDLNIQYF. The CDR3 coding sequence is TGCGCCAGCAGCCAAGATCAGACAGGGGATTTGAACATTCAGTACTTC. The chain is built from TRBV4-3 and TRBJ2-4, with 8 bases identical to TRBD1. CDR1 is LGHNA and CDR2 is YSLEER in the germline V gene. Germline trimming cut 0 bases from V and 7 bases from J; bases unmatched to any gene: 8. The CDR3 extends over 16 amino acids.